This TCR beta chain was captured in a study of T cells in Graves' hyperthyroidism and ophthalmopathy (dated by TCRdb to the late 2010s). Some background on the complete study: Peripheral blood samples were taken at initial diagnosis, before any treatment was given. The paper describes TCR Vbeta CDR3 sequencing of 135 peripheral blood samples, made up of 43 ophthalmopathy patients, roughly 75 hyperthyroidism patients and 17 progressor patients. Prospective prediction of ophthalmopathy was tested in an independent validation cohort of 18 to 20 hyperthyroidism patients and approximately 17 patients who later progressed to ophthalmopathy. To identify distinguishing TCR V-J signatures, a discovery cohort of 100 patients was used, comprising some 43 with Graves' ophthalmopathy and 57 with stable Graves' hyperthyroidism. The 100 or so discovery patients were randomly split 7:3 into training and test sets. Following sampling, methimazole starting at 30 mg daily was given to hyperthyroidism patients, and high-dose intravenous methylprednisolone was given to ophthalmopathy patients. In several Graves' hyperthyroidism patients, the study also compared T-cell repertoires from thyroid tissue with T-cell repertoires from blood. Here is what the overall study found, with its caveats: A model built on a 13 V-J signature distinguished ophthalmopathy from stable hyperthyroidism, reaching 85% to 90% sensitivity and 81.08% specificity in cross-validation and 80%/75% in testing. In validation, the model predicted progression to ophthalmopathy with roughly 66% sensitivity and around 72% specificity, a median of 6.5 months before onset. No statistical method was used to set the sample size in advance, and investigators knew the group allocation. Most expanded thyroid clonotypes (frequency above 0.001) were also detected in blood, suggesting blood repertoires may reflect thyroid immune responses.

This clonotype was recorded a few times. This clone's antigen is unknown. No much larger clonotype is one base removed from it; base qualities were not supplied. Stable Graves' hyperthyroidism was defined as the absence of progression to ophthalmopathy over 18 months of follow-up. The hyperthyroidism patients were between 18 and 65 years old and newly diagnosed, with a disease duration of less than 2 months. The study excluded patients with uncontrolled infections, other autoimmune diseases, pregnancy or lactation. Diagnoses relied on clinical symptoms, serum thyroxine and TRAb, thyroid ultrasound and orbital computed tomography. PBMCs were separated from around 9.1 ml of fresh peripheral blood using Ficoll-Paque density gradient centrifugation. Total RNA was extracted using Trizol reagent, and RNA quality was assessed on an Agilent 2100 Bioanalyzer. The TCR beta CDR3 regions were amplified from the RNA transcripts. The first round of RT-PCR for the TCR CDR3 was performed with the HTBI primer set and the Qiagen OneStep RT-PCR kit. Libraries were constructed in a second round of multiplex PCR, after which size selection and purification were performed. Paired-end sequencing of the libraries was performed with 100 bp reads on an Illumina HiSeq2000. The study's own analysis went as follows. SOAPnuke was used to process the raw data, with reads discarded if the reads contained adapters or uncalled bases, had a mean Phred below 15, or lacked an exact constant-primer or identifier match. High-quality paired reads were merged with COPE v1.2.5, and unique nucleotide sequences were defined as clonotypes. MiTCR v1.1 was used to align the clonotypes against IMGT TRBV, TRBD and TRBJ reference segments. The analysis was restricted to V-J combinations with a frequency above 0.0001, which together covered 99.2% of the repertoires. The TCS score was defined as F50 (clonal expansion) divided by E x V (chaos), with BLOSUM62-based TCRdist calculated between CDR3 peptides within each V-J. Welch's t-statistics and random forest reduced roughly 540 V-J features to 13, which were used in a naive Bayes classifier (R e1071). Using fastp trimming at Q25 and MiXCR clonotype assembly, TCRdb reanalyzed the public sequencing data and kept in-frame beta chains. Entries that share a CDR3 protein sequence are merged under the most common genes and DNA. The V and J calls shown here were made by TCRdb, not taken from the authors' results. The sample contains 300,000 to 400,000 distinct CDR3 sequences, roughly 14% of them found a single time. Around 23% of the sample lies in the top ten.

From the cysteine up to the phenylalanine, the CDR3 has a length of 13 residues. Just the 39-base CDR3 DNA is kept, in frame starting at base 1. Trimming at the junction amounts to 2 bases on V and 2 bases on J, and the germline ends lie 8 bases apart. Via the germline V gene (reference sequence), CDR1 is DFQATT and CDR2 SNEGSKA. The clonotype was recovered from a woman between 25 and 40 years old with Graves' hyperthyroidism. The rearrangement combines TRBV20-1 with TRBJ2-3, with no confidently assigned D gene. What was sequenced was blood. The DNA sequence is given as TGCAGTGCTAGAATTTACCACACAGATACGCAGTATTTT. The resulting protein is CSARIYHTDTQYF.